This TCR beta chain originates from a study of T-cell reconstitution after alpha-beta-depleted transplantation in children. Germline values: CDR1 ENHRY, CDR2 SYGVKD. The CDR3 contains 13 residues. Trimming left V 5 bases short and J 5 bases short, with 12 bases between. Preparation of the TCRbeta library used unique molecular identifiers. From the PCR reads, TCRdb called clonotypes with MiXCR, one entry per CDR3 protein. This sample has about 610,000 distinct CDR3 sequences; over 20% occur once, and the top ten carry about 35%. This clonotype has just a few counts. This clonotype was obtained from a boy under three years old with Wiskott-Aldrich syndrome, due to receive a stem cell transplant. The sample in question was PBMCs, obtained before TCRalphabeta/CD19-depleted stem cell transplant. This chain joins TRBV10-3 and TRBJ1-1, with D maybe TRBD1 (5 bases). The CDR3 here is CAISLGGGTEAFF. The CDR3 nucleotides are TGTGCCATCAGTCTGGGGGGGGGTACTGAAGCTTTCTTT.